What follows are 5 T cell receptor beta chains derived from one specimen sequenced in a study of a mutant IDH1 vaccine in newly diagnosed glioma. Repertoires were generated with immunoSEQ multiplex PCR, while TCRdb's copy carries only in-frame clones and drops some. The table includes 50,000 to 85,000 clones, approximately 84% detected once. These receptors are not linked to any known antigen. Time point noted: week 23, last vaccination. Vaccination used 300 ug of mutant IDH1 20-mer peptide per dose, with topical imiquimod. The sequencing used PBMCs, collected from a glioma patient whose treatment included an IDH1 peptide vaccine. Every receptor here comes from a man between 18 and 29 years old with glioma.

The CDR3 region is CASSPVSGARNTEAFF. The CDR3, as DNA: TGTGCCAGCAGCCCAGTCTCAGGGGCTAGGAACACTGAAGCTTTCTTT. The chain carries TRBV7-9 and TRBJ1-1; D may be TRBD1 (6 bases). CDR1 SEHNR and CDR2 FQNEAQ come from the germline V gene (reference sequence). Trimming took off 5 bases at V and 1 base at J, with 17 bases between the two ends. CDR3 size: 16 residues.

The chain is built from TRBV13 and TRBJ1-5; D uncertain. This CDR3 contains 16 residues. Trimming took off 8 bases at V and 2 bases at J, with 19 bases between the two ends. CDR1 and CDR2 from the germline V gene are PRHDT and FYEKMQ (reference sequence). The CDR3, as DNA: TGTGCCAGCTCCACGAGCGGAGTGAGTGGCAATCAGCCCCAGCATTTT. Translation gives CASSTSGVSGNQPQHF.

The chain couples TRBV6-5 to TRBJ1-5; no definite D call. The CDR3 is 13 amino acids. V lost 6 bases, J lost 6 bases, and 12 bases lay in between. Germline loops: CDR1 MNHEY, CDR2 SVGAGI. The CDR3, as DNA: TGTGCCAGCAGCCTAGACATGATTCAGCCCCAGCATTTT. It codes for CASSLDMIQPQHF.

This clone was counted once. The chain combines TRBV29-1 with TRBJ2-3; the D gene is possibly TRBD1 (6 bases). The V gene lost 2 bases and the J gene lost 0 bases, with 12 bases spanning the gap. Germline V CDR1 and CDR2: SQVTM, ANQGSEA. The CDR3 spans 15 residues. CDR3 loop: CSVETDRISTDTQYF. The DNA for the CDR3 is TGCAGCGTTGAAACCGACAGGATCAGCACAGATACGCAGTATTTT.

The V call is TRBV18, the J call TRBJ1-2, with no clear D. This CDR3 is built from 12 residues. The germline V gene encodes CDR1 KGHSH and CDR2 LQKENI. Trimming took off 2 bases at V and 5 bases at J, with 6 bases between the two ends. CDR3 protein: CASSPLEYGYTF. The CDR3 DNA sequence: TGTGCCAGCTCACCATTGGAGTATGGCTACACCTTC.